The subject of this entry is one T cell receptor beta chain. Patients had HPV-negative, locally advanced oral cavity squamous cell carcinoma. Analysis of PBMCs was direct, with no culture step. The CDR3 spans 15 residues. CDR1 is MGHRA and CDR2 is YSYEKL in the germline V gene. Trimming took off 3 bases at V and 2 bases at J, with 13 bases between the two ends. This record comes from a study of neoadjuvant anti-PD-1 for oral cavity cancer. Study-level background: Patients without progression got a fourth dose around day 43.

Six replicates per PBMC sample, mostly from roughly 470 ng of genomic DNA. Here immunoSEQ multiplex PCR was the method, and the copy in TCRdb shows in-frame clones only, minus some. The sample holds over 13,000 clones; 70% to 80% are singletons and the top ten take approximately 2%. Sequencing used PBMCs, obtained before nivolumab (anti-PD-1) treatment. This receptor was identified in a person between 40 and 85 years old with oral cavity squamous cell carcinoma. The V and J genes are TRBV4-1 and TRBJ1-1, with D tentatively TRBD1 (6 bases). CDR3 sequence: CASSHPTGFNTEAFF. The CDR3 DNA sequence: TGCGCCAGCAGCCACCCGACAGGATTTAACACTGAAGCTTTCTTT.